The 15 T cell receptor beta chains below come from one sample, sequenced in a study of human T cells and chemical hapten exposure. As for time point: patch test 3, about 24 weeks after DPC sensitization. Specified treatment: therapeutic diphenylcyclopropenone sensitization with weekly scalp DPC. TCRdb itself ran the RACE reads through MiXCR, one entry per CDR3 protein. The top ten clones hold around 2.3% of a sample with 150,000 to 200,000 distinct CDR3 sequences, about a quarter of them seen once. Material: whole blood, obtained in connection with sensitization to the hapten diphenylcyclopropenone (DPC). These receptors were collected from a woman aged 18-35 years with alopecia areata. Some clones in this sample may be carry-over from other donors' samples.

This chain joins TRBV7-2 and TRBJ2-1; 9 bases line up with TRBD2. Germline V lookup: CDR1 SGHTA, CDR2 FQGNSA. Trimming at V came to 4 bases and at J to 6 bases, leaving 7 bases not matched to a gene. This CDR3 comprises 15 residues. The CDR3 here is CASSSAWREGNEQFF. The DNA of the CDR3 is TGTGCCAGCAGCTCCGCCTGGCGGGAGGGCAATGAGCAGTTCTTC.

The sample holds a few counts of this clonotype. The rearrangement links TRBV6-2 or TRBV6-3 to TRBJ1-1; D unresolved. The V and J ends lost 2 bases and 4 bases respectively, with 8 bases between them. CDR1 MNHEY and CDR2 SVGEGT come from the germline V gene. The CDR3 is 13 amino acids. The CDR3 region has the DNA TGTGCCAGCAGTTACGTCGGTGGCACTGAAGCTTTCTTT. Translating it yields CASSYVGGTEAFF.

V usage is TRBV20-1 and J usage is TRBJ1-4, with D hard to call. Germline V CDR1 and CDR2: DFQATT, SNEGSKA (reference sequence). The V end lost 3 bases, the J end lost 6 bases, and 11 bases lay between the germline ends. CDR3 length: 13 residues. The CDR3 is CSASRVGDEKLFF. The CDR3 DNA sequence: TGCAGTGCTAGTAGGGTCGGGGATGAAAAACTGTTTTTT.

This rearrangement joins TRBV20-1 to TRBJ2-7, with TRBD2 as a possible D gene (6 bases). Trimming shortened V by 7 bases and J by 2 bases, and 18 bases separated the two germline ends. Germline CDR1 DFQATT, CDR2 SNEGSKA (reference sequence). CDR3 length: 14 residues. The CDR3 sequence is CSVPKGLSTYEQYF. The CDR3 bases are TGCAGTGTTCCGAAGGGACTCTCCACCTACGAGCAGTACTTC.

The rearrangement joins TRBV7-2 to TRBJ2-3; D is uncertain. The CDR3 runs 16 residues. Germline lookup yields CDR1 SGHTA and CDR2 FQGNSA. V was cut by 1 base and J by 7 bases, with 18 bases left in between. In DNA, the CDR3 is TGTGCCAGCAGCTTAGGCCCAAGGCCCCCCCTCCATACGCAGTATTTT. Its translation is CASSLGPRPPLHTQYF.

This clonotype was picked up a small number of times. At one end the junction does not follow the germline gene, possibly because of a read error. The chain joins TRBV4-1 to TRBJ2-7; 8 nucleotides agree with TRBD1. The germline V gene has CDR1 MGHRA and CDR2 YSYEKL. The CDR3 loop spans 15 amino acids. CDR3 coding DNA: TGCGCCAGCAGCAAAGGACAGGGATTTTCCTGCGAGCAGTACTTC. Its protein is CASSKGQGFSCEQYF.

In its sample, this clonotype was seen a few times. The chain combines TRBV4-3 with TRBJ2-7; unclear D gene. The CDR3 length is 13 residues. Trimming shortened V by 1 base and J by 3 bases, and 7 bases separated the two germline ends. Germline CDR1 LGHNA, CDR2 YSLEER. CDR3 DNA sequence: TGCGCCAGCAGCCAAGTCCTGAACTACGAGCAGTACTTC. Translation: CASSQVLNYEQYF.

This clonotype was seen only a few times. The gene calls are TRBV7-2 and TRBJ1-6; 8 bases are a match to TRBD1. The length of the CDR3 is 15 residues. Germline CDR1 SGHTA, CDR2 FQGNSA. Trimming cost V 5 bases and J 10 bases; bases outside gene matches: 10. The CDR3 coding sequence is TGTGCCAGCAGCCAGACAGGGGTAGAAGACTCACCCCTCCACTTT. The encoded protein is CASSQTGVEDSPLHF.

This clonotype was counted only a few times. The chain is built from TRBV12-3 or TRBV12-4 and TRBJ1-5; D gene ambiguous. V gave up 7 bases and J gave up 9 bases, with 10 bases separating them. This CDR3 has 11 amino acids. The CDR3 bases are TGTGCCAGCACCCGATGGGGGCCCCAGCATTTT. This codes for CASTRWGPQHF.

This clonotype was seen only a few times. This sequence joins TRBV6-2 or TRBV6-3 and TRBJ1-5; D might be TRBD1 (5 bases). CDR1 and CDR2 (germline): MNHEY, SVGEGT. The V and J ends lost 10 bases and 3 bases respectively, with 16 bases between them. This CDR3 has 14 residues. CDR3 in amino acids: CATKTGGNNQPQHF. The CDR3 region has the DNA TGTGCCACCAAGACGGGGGGAAACAATCAGCCCCAGCATTTT.

This clonotype was seen only a few times. This chain uses TRBV11-3 with TRBJ2-1; D is ambiguous. CDR3 length: 12 residues. The V gene's germline CDR1 is SGHNT and CDR2 YENEEA. Trimming stripped 7 bases from V and 7 bases from J, with 11 bases between. The DNA for the CDR3 is TGTGCCAGCATCGACGGTGAAAATGAGCAGTTCTTC. This translates into CASIDGENEQFF.

V and J are TRBV12-3 or TRBV12-4 and TRBJ1-3; no definite D call. The CDR3 runs to 13 residues. Trimming took 6 bases from V and 4 from J, leaving 10 bases between them. CDR3 sequence reads: CASSRNQGNTIYF. The CDR3 bases are TGTGCCAGCAGCCGCAACCAAGGAAACACCATATATTTT.

This clonotype has just a few counts. V usage is TRBV20-1 and J usage is TRBJ2-3; tentatively, D is TRBD1 (6 bases). V was pared by 5 bases and J by 5 bases, with 11 bases between. Germline CDR1 DFQATT, CDR2 SNEGSKA (reference sequence). This CDR3 has 12 amino acids. Here the CDR3 reads CSARAGVDTQYF. CDR3 nucleotides: TGCAGTGCTCGAGCAGGGGTAGATACGCAGTATTTT.

The chain carries TRBV4-2 and TRBJ2-1; no clear D gene. Trimming left V 1 base short and J 5 bases short, with 3 bases between. CDR1 is LGHNA, CDR2 YNFKEQ, per germline. The CDR3 covers 12 residues. The CDR3 region has the DNA TGTGCCAGCAGCCAAGGGGACAATGAGCAGTTCTTC. It yields the protein CASSQGDNEQFF.

This sequence joins TRBV15 and TRBJ2-4; D is unclear. Trimming took off 5 bases at V and 9 bases at J, with 14 bases between the two ends. The CDR3 runs to 13 residues. Germline V gene lookup returns CDR1 LNHNV and CDR2 YYDKDF (reference sequence). The DNA of the CDR3 is TGTGCCACCAGCGACTCGGACCTGAGCATTCAGTACTTC. This codes for CATSDSDLSIQYF.